Below are 4 T cell receptor beta chains sequenced from a single sample in a study of T cell responses to AZD1222 COVID-19 vaccine. Only in-frame clones appear in the TCRdb table, and some are missing; sequencing was by immunoSEQ multiplex PCR. The sample has roughly 270,000 clones; 94% are singletons. Material: peripheral blood, obtained 28 days after the second AZD1222 dose. Every receptor here comes from an adult who received the AZD1222 COVID-19 vaccine.

The chain uses TRBV7-8 and TRBJ2-1, with 7 bases identical to TRBD1. The CDR3 sequence is 16 residues long. Trimming at V came to 0 bases and at J to 4 bases, leaving 6 bases not matched to a gene. Germline CDR1 and CDR2: SGHVS and FQNEAQ. CDR3 sequence: CASSLARQGPYNEQFF. For the CDR3, the DNA is TGTGCCAGCAGCTTAGCTAGACAGGGCCCTTACAATGAGCAGTTCTTC.

The chain couples TRBV6-1 to TRBJ2-7; perhaps TRBD1 as D (6 bases). Trimming left V 3 bases short and J 5 bases short, with 17 bases between. The V gene's germline CDR1 is MNHNS and CDR2 SASEGT. The CDR3 is 15 residues long. CDR3 coding DNA: TGTGCCAGCAGTGACCCGGCCAGGGGTAGCGACGAGCAGTACTTC. It codes for CASSDPARGSDEQYF.

The chain carries TRBV6-5 and TRBJ2-2; D not certain. The V and J ends lost 4 bases and 5 bases respectively, with 8 bases between them. The CDR3 has 13 amino acids. Germline assignment: CDR1 MNHEY and CDR2 SVGAGI. Here the CDR3 DNA reads TGTGCCAGCAGTTTGCGTGGAACCGGGGAGCTGTTTTTT. Translation gives CASSLRGTGELFF.

The chain employs TRBV19 and TRBJ2-1; D perhaps matches TRBD1 (6 bases). This CDR3 contains 14 residues. Per the germline V gene, CDR1 is LNHDA and CDR2 is SQIVND (reference sequence). Trimming left V 2 bases short and J 6 bases short, with 11 bases between. CDR3 DNA sequence: TGTGCCAGTAGTATATTGGACAGAATCAATGAGCAGTTCTTC. Its translation is CASSILDRINEQFF. The full variable domain, in which reference TRBV19 and TRBJ2-1 provide the parts outside the CDR3, is DGGITQSPKYLFRKEGQNVTLSCEQNLNHDAMYWYRQDPGQGLRLIYYSQIVNDFQKGDIAEGYSVSREKKESFPLTVTSAQKNPTAFYLCASSILDRINEQFFGPGTRLTVL.